This T cell receptor (beta chain) derives from a study of blood T cell repertoires in COVID-19. Measured with immunoSEQ multiplex PCR; TCRdb has only the in-frame clones, and not every one. The data show around 380,000 clones, over 65% seen once. CDR3 size: 15 residues. Deletions cut 4 bases from V and 2 bases from J, with 13 bases between. Germline V gene lookup returns CDR1 SGHKS and CDR2 YYEKEE (reference sequence). This sequence originates from a human donor with acute or convalescent COVID-19. The donor label of this sample is uncertain. This rearrangement joins TRBV5-5 to TRBJ1-3, with D tentatively TRBD1 (5 bases). The sequencing input was peripheral blood. As DNA, the CDR3 is TGTGCCAGCAGCCTTGGGGGGATAACTGGAAACACCATATATTTT. Translated, it gives CASSLGGITGNTIYF.